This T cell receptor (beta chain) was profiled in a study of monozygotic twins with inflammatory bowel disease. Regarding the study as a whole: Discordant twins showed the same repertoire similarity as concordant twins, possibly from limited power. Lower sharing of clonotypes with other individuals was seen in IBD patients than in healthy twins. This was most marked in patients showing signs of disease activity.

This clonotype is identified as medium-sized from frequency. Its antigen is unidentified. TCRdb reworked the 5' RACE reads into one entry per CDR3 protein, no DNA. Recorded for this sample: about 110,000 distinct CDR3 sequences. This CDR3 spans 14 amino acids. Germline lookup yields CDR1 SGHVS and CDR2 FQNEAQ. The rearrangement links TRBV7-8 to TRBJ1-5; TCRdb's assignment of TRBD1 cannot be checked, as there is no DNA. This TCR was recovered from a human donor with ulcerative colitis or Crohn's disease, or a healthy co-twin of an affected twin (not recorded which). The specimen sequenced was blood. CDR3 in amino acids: CASSLGTYNQPQHF.